This TCR beta chain was found in a study of metastatic and nonmetastatic thyroid tumors. This clone was found many times. The length of the CDR3 is 16 residues. The ends were cut back, 5 bases at V and 1 base at J, with 17 bases in the middle. Germline CDR1 reads MNHNS; CDR2 reads SASEGT. Each patient went into thyroid surgery without having received any treatment. TCRdb re-clonotyped the PCR reads via MiXCR. The data contain 25,000 to 30,000 clones, approximately 15% of them singletons. The sample comprised blood. The sequence came from a male donor with papillary thyroid cancer or a benign thyroid nodule (not recorded which). Some clones in this sample may be carry-over from other donors' samples. V usage is TRBV6-1 and J usage is TRBJ1-1, with D perhaps TRBD1 (6 bases). The CDR3 region has the DNA TGTGCCAGCAGTTGGCCCACCGGGGGGCCGAACACTGAAGCTTTCTTT. This codes for CASSWPTGGPNTEAFF.